The rows below give T cell receptor beta chains drawn from one sample of a study of CXCR3-negative and CXCR3-positive naive CD8 T cells. TCRdb reprocessed the 5' RACE reads and keeps a single row for each CDR3 protein, giving no DNA. This listing includes 80,000 to 95,000 distinct CDR3 sequences. Sequencing was performed on naive CXCR3- CD8+ T cells from blood. Receptors originate from a human donor in good health. Some clones in this sample may be carry-over from other donors' samples. CDR3s include the opening cysteine and the closing phenylalanine or tryptophan.

CDR3 protein	V gene	J gene
CASSKVLQGWTYNEQFF	TRBV21-1	TRBJ2-1
CAWSVAYGHSEQYF	TRBV30	TRBJ2-7
CSVPPGNNEQFF	TRBV29-1	TRBJ2-1
CASSSRGGGDDNTGELFF	TRBV7-6	TRBJ2-2
CASSYPTSLDTQYF	TRBV6-2/TRBV6-3	TRBJ2-3
CASSSQPATNEKLFF	TRBV12-3/TRBV12-4	TRBJ1-4
CSVVFQGGSYNEQFF	TRBV29-1	TRBJ2-1
CASSLSSRHEQYF	TRBV12-3/TRBV12-4	TRBJ2-7
CASSAGTEAGTGELFF	TRBV6-4	TRBJ2-2
CSVEGVGLNTDTQYF	TRBV29-1	TRBJ2-3
CASSWDPKLHYEQYF	TRBV7-2	TRBJ2-7
CASSLESGTGLTTDEQYF	TRBV7-8	TRBJ2-7
CASSLDETEAFF	TRBV7-6	TRBJ1-1
CASSLDGNTGELFF	TRBV5-1	TRBJ2-2
CASSYMGQGFYEQYF	TRBV6-5	TRBJ2-7
CSASGRVVYNEQFF	TRBV20-1	TRBJ2-1
CSASADSTNYGYTF	TRBV29-1	TRBJ1-2
CSVEEVPPPGYGYTF	TRBV29-1	TRBJ1-2
CASSILAWGNNEQFF	TRBV19	TRBJ2-1
CSARERGPYEAFF	TRBV20-1	TRBJ1-1
CASSRFGNEQFF	TRBV4-3	TRBJ2-1
CASSFRDQHTGELFF	TRBV7-8	TRBJ2-2
CASSRPPDRTQYF	TRBV7-9	TRBJ2-7
CSARDPLAGAINEQFF	TRBV20-1	TRBJ2-1
CASSQDWDRGLYEQYF	TRBV14	TRBJ2-7
CASSFFSGVPGANVLTF	TRBV28	TRBJ2-6
CASSMVKSDEQYF	TRBV19	TRBJ2-7
CSATGGSDEAFF	TRBV20-1	TRBJ1-1
CASSLAGETEAFF	TRBV7-9	TRBJ1-1
CASSSPPGSLGTRYRNEQFF	TRBV28	TRBJ2-1
CASSLLPGRHTEAFF	TRBV7-3	TRBJ1-1
CSVEGPGGANVLTF	TRBV29-1	TRBJ2-6
CSVEEGSEQFF	TRBV29-1	TRBJ2-1
CASSQSGGDQETQYF	TRBV4-3	TRBJ2-5
CASSPPNSATDGYTF	TRBV18	TRBJ1-2
CASSPYSVDTQYF	TRBV4-1	TRBJ2-3
CASSRTGGSNQPQHF	TRBV4-1	TRBJ1-5
CASSSHASGEAKNIQYF	TRBV7-9	TRBJ2-4
CASSSPPDRLYNEQFF	TRBV7-9	TRBJ2-1
CASSEGPDTQYF	TRBV7-2	TRBJ2-3
CASSASQGAYGYTF	TRBV9	TRBJ1-2